This T cell receptor (beta chain) came from a study of CD8+ T cells in alopecia areata. The overall study: Those treated were given oral tofacitinib at 5 to 10 mg twice daily. Study outcomes and limitations: Having just one nonresponder leaves the connection between baseline CD8+ expansion and response unresolved. It was lesional scalp, especially alopecia totalis/universalis, that showed higher clonality than normal scalp.

Following RNA extraction, reverse transcription yielded cDNA that acted as the sequencing template. Method: immunoSEQ multiplex PCR; TCRdb's copy keeps in-frame clones and lacks some. Of under 350,000 clones in the sample, nearly 60% were seen once. Treatment in this sample: oral pan-JAK inhibitor, 5-10 mg twice daily. As for this clone: Its cognate antigen is unknown.

The CDR3 covers 15 residues. CDR1 and CDR2 (germline): MGHDK, SYGVNS. After removal of 0 bases from V and 5 bases from J, the junction contained 6 bases not matched to a gene. The source is a human donor with alopecia areata. The chain has TRBV25-1 and TRBJ2-5; 7 nucleotides agree with TRBD2. The material sequenced was CD4+ T cells sorted from blood, taken at week 24, from a patient treated with tofacitinib. The chain's CDR3 is CASSEYGLGSETQYF. Here the CDR3 DNA reads TGTGCCAGCAGTGAATACGGACTAGGCTCGGAGACCCAGTACTTC.